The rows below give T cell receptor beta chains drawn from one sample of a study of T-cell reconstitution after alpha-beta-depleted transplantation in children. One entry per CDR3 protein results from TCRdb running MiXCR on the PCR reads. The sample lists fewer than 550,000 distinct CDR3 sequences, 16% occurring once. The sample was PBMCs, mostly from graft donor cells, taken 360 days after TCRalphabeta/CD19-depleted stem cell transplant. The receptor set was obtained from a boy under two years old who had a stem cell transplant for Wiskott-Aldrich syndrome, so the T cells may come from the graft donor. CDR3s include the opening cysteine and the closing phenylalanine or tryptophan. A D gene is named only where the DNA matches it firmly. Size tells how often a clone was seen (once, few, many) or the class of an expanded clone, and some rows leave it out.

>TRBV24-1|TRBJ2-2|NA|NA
CATSDLRRGANTGELFF
TGTGCCACCAGTGATTTGCGGAGGGGCGCGAACACCGGGGAGCTGTTTTTT
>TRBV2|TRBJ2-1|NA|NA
CASSTILKGYNEQFF
TGTGCCAGCAGCACGATACTTAAAGGGTACAATGAGCAGTTCTTC
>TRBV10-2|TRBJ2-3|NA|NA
CASTGAAGYTQYF
TGCGCCAGTACCGGAGCCGCGGGGTATACGCAGTATTTT
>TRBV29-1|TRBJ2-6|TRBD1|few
CSVGGTGGASGANVLTF
TGCAGCGTTGGGGGAACAGGGGGCGCCAGTGGGGCCAACGTCCTGACTTTC
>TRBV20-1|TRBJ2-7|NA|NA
CSASPADREGSYEQYF
TGCAGTGCTAGCCCCGCAGACAGGGAGGGCTCCTACGAGCAGTACTTC
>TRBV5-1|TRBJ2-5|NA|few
CASSLALTPKETQYF
TGCGCCAGCAGCTTGGCCCTGACCCCTAAAGAGACCCAGTACTTC
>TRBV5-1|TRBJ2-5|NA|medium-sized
CASSLGGRQETQYF
TGCGCCAGCAGCTTGGGGGGCCGACAAGAGACCCAGTACTTC
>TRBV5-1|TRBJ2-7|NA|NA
CASSSQRGYEQYF
TGCGCCAGCAGCTCCCAGAGGGGCTACGAGCAGTACTTC
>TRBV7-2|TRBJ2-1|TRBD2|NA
CASSLELAGGNEQFF
TGTGCCAGCAGCTTAGAACTAGCGGGAGGCAATGAGCAGTTCTTC
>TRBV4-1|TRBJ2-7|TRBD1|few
CASSQLNILRDSLSYEQYF
TGCGCCAGCAGCCAATTAAATATCCTACGGGACAGTCTCTCCTACGAGCAGTACTTC
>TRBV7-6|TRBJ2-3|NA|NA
CASSFVGGPLDTQYF
TGTGCCAGCAGCTTTGTGGGGGGGCCTTTAGATACGCAGTATTTT
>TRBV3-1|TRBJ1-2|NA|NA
CASTGGRGYTF
TGTGCCAGCACCGGGGGGCGCGGCTACACCTTC
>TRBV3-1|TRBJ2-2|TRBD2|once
CASSPKMGRARGTGELFF
TGTGCCAGCAGCCCGAAAATGGGGAGGGCCCGAGGGACCGGGGAGCTGTTTTTT
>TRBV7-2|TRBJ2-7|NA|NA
CASSRSQWGYEQYF
TGTGCCAGCAGCCGTTCACAGTGGGGGTACGAGCAGTACTTC
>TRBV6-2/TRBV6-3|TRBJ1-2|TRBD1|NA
CASSLGQEYGYTF
TGTGCCAGCAGTTTAGGACAGGAGTATGGCTACACCTTC
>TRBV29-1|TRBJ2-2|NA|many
CSVVFANKGELFF
TGCAGCGTTGTGTTCGCCAATAAGGGAGAGCTGTTTTTT
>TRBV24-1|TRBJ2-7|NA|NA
CATSDPRNEQYF
TGTGCCACCAGTGATCCTCGGAACGAGCAGTACTTC
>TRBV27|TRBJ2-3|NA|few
CASSLLLGGTDTQYF
TGTGCCAGCAGTTTACTTCTAGGGGGGACCGATACGCAGTATTTT
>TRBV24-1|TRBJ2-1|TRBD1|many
CATSDPRDSRYNEQFF
TGTGCCACCAGTGATCCCCGGGACAGTAGATACAATGAGCAGTTCTTC
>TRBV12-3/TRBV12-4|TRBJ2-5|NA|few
CASRIGVGYQETQYF
TGTGCCAGCAGGATTGGAGTTGGGTACCAAGAGACCCAGTACTTC
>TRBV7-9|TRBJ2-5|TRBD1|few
CASSLDRQGIKGETQYF
TGTGCCAGCAGCTTAGACCGACAGGGGATAAAGGGGGAGACCCAGTACTTC
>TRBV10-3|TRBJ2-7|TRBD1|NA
CAIRTNRGPPYEQYF
TGTGCCATCAGGACGAACAGGGGGCCCCCTTACGAGCAGTACTTC
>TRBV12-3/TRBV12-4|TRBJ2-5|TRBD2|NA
CASSHTGLAGGLRETQYF
TGTGCCAGCAGTCACACCGGACTAGCGGGGGGGCTGAGAGAGACCCAGTACTTC
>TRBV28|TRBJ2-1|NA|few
CASSLPDGGNEQFF
TGTGCCAGCAGCCTGCCTGACGGGGGCAATGAGCAGTTCTTC
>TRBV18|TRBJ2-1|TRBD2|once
CASSLAGEYNEQFF
TGTGCCAGCTCCTTAGCGGGAGAGTACAATGAGCAGTTCTTC
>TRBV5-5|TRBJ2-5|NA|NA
CASTLLPPDYQETQYF
TGTGCCAGCACCCTCCTCCCCCCTGACTACCAAGAGACCCAGTACTTC
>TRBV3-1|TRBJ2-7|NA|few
CASSQERKEQYF
TGTGCCAGCAGCCAAGAAAGAAAGGAGCAGTACTTC
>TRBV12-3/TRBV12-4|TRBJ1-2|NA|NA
CASSLPGNPWGYTF
TGTGCCAGCAGTTTACCAGGAAACCCCTGGGGCTACACCTTC
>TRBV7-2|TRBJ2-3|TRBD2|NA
CASSLALAGGSTDTQYF
TGTGCCAGCAGCTTAGCACTAGCGGGAGGGAGCACAGATACGCAGTATTTT
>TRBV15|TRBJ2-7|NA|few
CATSRDFTFYEQYF
TGTGCCACCAGCAGAGATTTCACATTTTACGAGCAGTACTTC
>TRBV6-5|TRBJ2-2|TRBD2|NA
CASRGGGHTGELFF
TGTGCCAGCAGGGGGGGGGGACACACCGGGGAGCTGTTTTTT
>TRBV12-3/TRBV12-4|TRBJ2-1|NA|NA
CASSLGGNFNNEQFF
TGTGCCAGCAGTTTGGGGGGAAACTTCAACAATGAGCAGTTCTTC
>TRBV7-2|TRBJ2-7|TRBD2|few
CASSFKTSESYEQYF
TGTGCCAGCAGCTTCAAGACTAGCGAGAGCTACGAGCAGTACTTC
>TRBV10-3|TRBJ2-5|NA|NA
CAISEKIGQGETQYF
TGTGCCATCAGTGAGAAGATAGGTCAGGGGGAGACCCAGTACTTC
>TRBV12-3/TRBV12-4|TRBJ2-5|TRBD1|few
CASSATGGAAETQYF
TGTGCCAGCAGTGCAACAGGGGGCGCGGCAGAGACCCAGTACTTC
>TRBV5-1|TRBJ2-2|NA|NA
CASSLQLGSYTGELFF
TGCGCCAGCAGCTTGCAGCTCGGGAGTTACACCGGGGAGCTGTTTTTT
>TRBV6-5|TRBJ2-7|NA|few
CASSYKGGSSPTGQYF
TGTGCCAGCAGTTACAAGGGTGGCTCATCCCCCACGGGACAGTACTTC
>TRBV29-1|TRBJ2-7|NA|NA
CSVSLGGYEQYF
TGCAGCGTTTCCCTTGGAGGCTACGAGCAGTACTTC
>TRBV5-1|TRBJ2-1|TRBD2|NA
CASKIGQREGRSYNEQFF
TGCGCCAGCAAAATAGGTCAGCGGGAGGGGCGCTCCTACAATGAGCAGTTCTTC
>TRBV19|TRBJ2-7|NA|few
CASSMGHLGEQYF
TGTGCCAGTAGTATGGGCCATCTCGGCGAGCAGTACTTC